The 7 T cell receptor beta chains below come from one sample, sequenced in a study of response to subunit inactivated influenza vaccine. A single record per CDR3 protein comes from TCRdb applying MiXCR to the RT-PCR reads. The sample carries 490,000 or so distinct CDR3 sequences, approximately 7.6% recorded once. Sequencing used PBMCs from blood, obtained less than 30 months after vaccination. These receptors came from a man aged 45-69 years who received an inactivated influenza vaccine.

Only a few counts were recorded for this clonotype. V and J are TRBV2 and TRBJ1-2, with D possibly TRBD1 on 5 matching bases. The V and J ends lost 2 bases and 0 bases respectively, with 13 bases between them. Germline V CDR1 and CDR2: SNHLY, FYNNEI. CDR3 length: 16 amino acids. In nucleotides, the CDR3 is TGTGCCAGCAGTGAATCCCGGGACCACCCTAACTATGGCTACACCTTC. Residues: CASSESRDHPNYGYTF.

The chain is built from TRBV11-2 and TRBJ1-1; D is unclear. In germline, CDR1 is SGHAT, CDR2 FQNNGV. The length of the CDR3 is 13 residues. The V end lost 4 bases, the J end lost 4 bases, and 10 bases lay between the germline ends. The CDR3 bases are TGTGCCAGCAGCTCGGGAGGTCTCACTGAAGCTTTCTTT. Its translation: CASSSGGLTEAFF. Combining the CDR3 with reference TRBV11-2 and TRBJ1-1 gives the whole variable domain EAGVAQSPRYKIIEKRQSVAFWCNPISGHATLYWYQQILGQGPKLLIQFQNNGVVDDSQLPKDRFSAERLKGVDSTLKIQPAKLEDSAVYLCASSSGGLTEAFFGQGTRLTVV.

There are a few counts of this clonotype. This chain uses TRBV6-2 or TRBV6-3 with TRBJ2-6; a weak D match, TRBD1 (7 bases). The CDR3 length is 16 residues. In germline, CDR1 is MNHEY, CDR2 SVGEGT. The V gene lost 6 bases and the J gene lost 4 bases, with 16 bases spanning the gap. The CDR3 DNA sequence: TGTGCCAGCAGGGCCAAGGGGGCGGGGGGGGCCAACGTCCTGACTTTC. Translating it yields CASRAKGAGGANVLTF.

In this sample, this clonotype turned up a few times. The chain recombines TRBV20-1 with TRBJ2-5; possibly TRBD2 for D (5 bases). This CDR3 has 15 amino acids. Trimming stripped 4 bases from V and 1 base from J, with 16 bases between. Per germline, CDR1 DFQATT and CDR2 SNEGSKA (reference sequence). This CDR3 is CSAKPPSAGQETQYF. DNA for the CDR3: TGCAGTGCTAAGCCCCCGTCCGCGGGCCAAGAGACCCAGTACTTC.

V and J are TRBV4-3 and TRBJ2-3; the D gene could be TRBD1 or TRBD2 (5 bases each). Germline CDR1 LGHNA, CDR2 YSLEER. This CDR3 contains 16 residues. The ends were cut back, 1 base at V and 2 bases at J, with 13 bases in the middle. CDR3 sequence (DNA): TGCGCCAGCAGCCAAGGTGTGGGACCAAACACAGATACGCAGTATTTT. It yields the protein CASSQGVGPNTDTQYF.

This clonotype was picked up a small number of times. V and J are TRBV4-2 and TRBJ2-5, with TRBD2 identical over 15 bases. The germline V gene has CDR1 LGHNA and CDR2 YNFKEQ. V trimming: 1 base; J trimming: 5 bases; junction bases outside the gene matches: 8. This CDR3 has 18 residues. CDR3 amino acids: CASSQGTSGGAGGETQYF. The CDR3, as DNA: TGTGCCAGCAGCCAAGGGACTAGCGGGGGGGCAGGGGGTGAGACCCAGTACTTC.

In its sample, this clonotype was seen many times. J is TRBJ1-5 and V is TRBV5-1; a weak D match, TRBD1 (5 bases). V was pared by 4 bases and J by 6 bases, with 14 bases between. Germline CDR1 is SGHRS and CDR2 is YFSETQ. The CDR3 has 14 residues. The CDR3 DNA sequence: TGCGCCAGCAGCGAGGGACGGGCTGGTCAGCCCCAGCATTTT. Translating gives CASSEGRAGQPQHF.